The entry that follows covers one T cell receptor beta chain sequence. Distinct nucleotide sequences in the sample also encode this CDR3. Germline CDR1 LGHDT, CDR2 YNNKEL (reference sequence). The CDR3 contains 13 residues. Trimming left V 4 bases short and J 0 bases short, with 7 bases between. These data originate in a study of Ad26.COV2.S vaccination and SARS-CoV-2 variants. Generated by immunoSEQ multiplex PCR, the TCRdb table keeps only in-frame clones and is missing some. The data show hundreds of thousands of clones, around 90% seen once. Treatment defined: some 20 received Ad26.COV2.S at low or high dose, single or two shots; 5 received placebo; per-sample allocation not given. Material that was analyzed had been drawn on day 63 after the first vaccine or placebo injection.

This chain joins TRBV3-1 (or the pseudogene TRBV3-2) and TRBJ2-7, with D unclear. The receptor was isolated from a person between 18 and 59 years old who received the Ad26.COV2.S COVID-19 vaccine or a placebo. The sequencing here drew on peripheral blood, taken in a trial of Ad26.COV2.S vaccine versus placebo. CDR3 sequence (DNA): TGTGCCAGCAGCCGTGAAGGCTCCTACGAGCAGTACTTC. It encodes CASSREGSYEQYF.